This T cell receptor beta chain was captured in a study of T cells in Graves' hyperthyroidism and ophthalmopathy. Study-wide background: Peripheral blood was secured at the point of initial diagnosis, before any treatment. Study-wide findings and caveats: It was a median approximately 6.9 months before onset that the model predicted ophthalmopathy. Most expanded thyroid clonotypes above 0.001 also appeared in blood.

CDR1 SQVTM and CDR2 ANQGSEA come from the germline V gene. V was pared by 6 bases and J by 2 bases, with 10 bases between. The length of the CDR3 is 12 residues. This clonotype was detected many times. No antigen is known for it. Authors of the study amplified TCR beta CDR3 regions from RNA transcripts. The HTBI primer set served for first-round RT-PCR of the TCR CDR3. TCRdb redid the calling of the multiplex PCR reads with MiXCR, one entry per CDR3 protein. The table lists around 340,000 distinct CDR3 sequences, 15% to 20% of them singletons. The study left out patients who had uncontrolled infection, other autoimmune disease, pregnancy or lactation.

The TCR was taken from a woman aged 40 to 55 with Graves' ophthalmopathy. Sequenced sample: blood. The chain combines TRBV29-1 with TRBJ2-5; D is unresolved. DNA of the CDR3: TGCAGCGTCAACGGGTATCAAGAGACCCAGTACTTC. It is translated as CSVNGYQETQYF.